The 9 T cell receptor beta chains given below trace back to one sample, sequenced in a study of regulatory T cells in long-lasting Graves disease. Arm-PCR of CDR3 regions with iRepertoire HTBI primers generated TCR beta libraries. One entry per CDR3 protein, called by TCRdb with MiXCR from the multiplex PCR reads. The table lists some 560,000 distinct CDR3 sequences, about 16% of them singletons, with around 25% in the top ten. The time point was: newly diagnosed GD, antithyroid drugs for less than 3 months. Scientists built the TCR library using RNA that was extracted from PBMCs. This sample was shared with a second study, whose subject was T cells in Graves' hyperthyroidism and ophthalmopathy.

This specimen was peripheral blood mononuclear cells (PBMCs), taken at new diagnosis, from a patient treated with antithyroid drugs. These receptors all stem from a woman aged 40 to 65 with Graves disease.

In its sample, this clonotype was seen a few times. The chain carries TRBV3-1 and TRBJ1-1; TRBD1 is a possible D gene (5 bases). The ends were cut back, 0 bases at V and 11 bases at J, with 13 bases in the middle. Germline assignment: CDR1 LGHDT and CDR2 YNNKEL (reference sequence). This CDR3 comprises 13 residues. This CDR3 reads CASSQEGPGGAFF. CDR3 bases: TGTGCCAGCAGCCAAGAGGGCCCGGGGGGGGCTTTCTTT.

This clonotype showed up many times. The chain uses TRBV2 and TRBJ1-5, with D possibly TRBD1 on 5 matching bases. The ends were cut back, 8 bases at V and 4 bases at J, with 21 bases in the middle. The germline V gene has CDR1 SNHLY and CDR2 FYNNEI. This CDR3 has 16 residues. The chain's CDR3 is CASLRRPWGPNQPQHF. The CDR3 nucleotides read TGTGCCAGCCTCCGGCGCCCTTGGGGACCTAATCAGCCCCAGCATTTT.

This clonotype was counted only a few times. The chain carries TRBV27 and TRBJ2-2; D is unclear. The CDR3 is made up of 13 amino acids. Trimming cost V 8 bases and J 6 bases, with 13 bases left between them. CDR1 is MNHEY and CDR2 is SMNVEV in the germline V gene (reference sequence). Here the CDR3 reads CASGVGRAGELFF. CDR3 in DNA: TGTGCCAGCGGGGTTGGGCGCGCCGGGGAGCTGTTTTTT.

In regard to this clonotype: It may be a read error: a sequence one base away is much more abundant. The chain links TRBV20-1 to TRBJ2-2, with D possibly matching TRBD2 (5 bases). Trimming took 2 bases from V and 0 from J, leaving 13 bases between them. The CDR3 has 16 residues. Germline CDR1 DFQATT, CDR2 SNEGSKA (reference sequence). The CDR3 reads CSARPDGKANTGELFF. In DNA, the CDR3 is TGCAGTGCTAGACCTGACGGGAAGGCGAACACCGGGGAGCTGTTTTTT.

The chain is built from TRBV7-9 and TRBJ2-4; D unclear. Germline V CDR1 and CDR2: SEHNR, FQNEAQ (reference sequence). The CDR3 has 15 amino acids. With 3 bases removed from V and 2 bases from J, the gap between germline ends came to 11 bases. The CDR3 region is CASSLDLTTKNIQYF. The CDR3 nucleotides are TGTGCCAGCAGCTTGGATTTAACGACCAAAAACATTCAGTACTTC.

V and J are TRBV28 and TRBJ2-3; 11 bases map to TRBD2. V lost 6 bases to trimming and J lost 6 bases; unmatched junction nucleotides: 2. CDR3 length: 13 amino acids. Germline values: CDR1 MDHEN, CDR2 SYDVKM. This CDR3 reads CASRGLAADTQYF. The CDR3 DNA reads as TGTGCCAGCAGGGGACTAGCGGCGGATACGCAGTATTTT.

The chain recombines TRBV19 with TRBJ1-3; possibly TRBD1 for D (6 bases). The CDR3 sequence is 15 residues long. V was shortened by 7 bases and J by 0 bases, with 13 bases between the two germline ends. The V gene's germline CDR1 is LNHDA and CDR2 SQIVND (reference sequence). CDR3 DNA sequence: TGTGCCAGTACCGAACAGGGTCTCTCTGGAAACACCATATATTTT. Translation: CASTEQGLSGNTIYF.

At least ten counts were recorded for this clonotype. The rearrangement uses TRBV4-1 and TRBJ1-1, with 9 positions matching TRBD1. V gave up 5 bases and J gave up 4 bases; unmatched junction bases: 14. Germline V CDR1 and CDR2: MGHRA, YSYEKL. The CDR3 loop spans 17 amino acids. CDR3 in DNA: TGCGCCAGCAGCTCCGGGACAGGGCAGTTCGAAACCACTGAAGCTTTCTTT. Amino acid sequence: CASSSGTGQFETTEAFF.

This chain links TRBV11-2 with TRBJ1-4; D is uncertain. Germline CDR1 and CDR2: SGHAT and FQNNGV. The CDR3 extends over 16 amino acids. The V gene lost 1 base and the J gene lost 8 bases, with 17 bases spanning the gap. The CDR3 reads CASSLVGREVWEKLFF. The CDR3 nucleotides are TGTGCCAGCAGCTTAGTGGGTAGGGAGGTTTGGGAAAAACTGTTTTTT.